Sequencing of this TCR beta chain was carried out in a study of OX40 agonist ivuxolimab in advanced cancers. About the study: Patients were dosed with the agonistic anti-OX40 (CD134) antibody ivuxolimab. Checkpoint inhibitors had been given previously to about 40% of patients. At doses from 0.01 to 10 mg/kg, patients were given intravenous ivuxolimab every 2 weeks.

This table comes from immunoSEQ multiplex PCR, and its TCRdb copy is limited to in-frame clones, with some not included. The sample has about 59,000 clones, roughly 85% seen once; the top ten hold 4%. The CDR3 totals 14 residues. Deletions cut 0 bases from V and 3 bases from J, with 9 bases between. Germline loops: CDR1 SGHKS, CDR2 YYEKEE (reference sequence). J is TRBJ1-1 and V is TRBV5-5; D not certain. This TCR derives from an adult with an advanced solid tumor such as melanoma, head and neck, liver or kidney cancer. The specimen comprised CD4+ or CD8+ T cells sorted from blood, sampled in a trial of the OX40 agonist ivuxolimab. CDR3 region: CASSLGPPDTEAFF. Written as DNA, the CDR3 is TGTGCCAGCAGCTTGGGGCCCCCAGACACTGAAGCTTTCTTT. The complete variable domain, with remaining parts taken from reference TRBV5-5 and TRBJ1-1, reads DAGVTQSPTHLIKTRGQQVTLRCSPISGHKSVSWYQQVLGQGPQFIFQYYEKEERGRGNFPDRFSARQFPNYSSELNVNALLLGDSALYLCASSLGPPDTEAFFGQGTRLTVV.